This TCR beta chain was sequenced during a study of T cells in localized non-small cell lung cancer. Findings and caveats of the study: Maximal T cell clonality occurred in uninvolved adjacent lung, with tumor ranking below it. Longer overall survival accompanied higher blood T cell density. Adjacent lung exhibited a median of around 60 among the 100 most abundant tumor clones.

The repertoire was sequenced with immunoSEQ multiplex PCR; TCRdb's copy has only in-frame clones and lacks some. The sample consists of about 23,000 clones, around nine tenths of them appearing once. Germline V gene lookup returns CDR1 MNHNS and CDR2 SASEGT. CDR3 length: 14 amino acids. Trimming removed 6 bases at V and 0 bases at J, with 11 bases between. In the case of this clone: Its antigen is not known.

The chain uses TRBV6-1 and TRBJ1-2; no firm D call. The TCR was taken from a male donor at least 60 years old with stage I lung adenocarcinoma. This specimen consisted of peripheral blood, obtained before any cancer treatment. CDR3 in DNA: TGTGCCAGCAGCCGCGGTATTACTAACTATGGCTACACCTTC. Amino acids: CASSRGITNYGYTF.